This T cell receptor beta chain was identified during a study of beta chain features in type 1 diabetes. Study at large: Researchers looked at fewer than 120,000,000 sorted cells across all samples. Study results and limitations: Patients with Type 1 diabetes showed moderately but significantly shorter TCRB CDR3s in all four CD4+ subsets.

As to this clone: Its specificity is not known.

V lost 10 bases and J lost 2, with 9 bases in between. CDR3 length: 12 amino acids. Germline CDR1 and CDR2: ENHRY and SYGVKD. cDNA synthesis used the whole RNA isolate, giving expressed TCRB sequences. Here immunoSEQ multiplex PCR was the method, and the copy in TCRdb shows in-frame clones only, minus some. The sample contains some 410,000 clones, over 11% of which appear only once. This TCR came from a man aged 25 to 40 in good health. The sequenced sample consisted of naive CD4+ T cells from blood. The V call is TRBV10-3, the J call TRBJ2-1; no definite D call. The DNA of the CDR3 is TGTGCCACCTCAGACACCTACAATGAGCAGTTCTTC. Translating gives CATSDTYNEQFF.